Each of the 16 T cell receptor beta chains below was sequenced from the same sample in a study of blood T cell repertoires in COVID-19. The assay was immunoSEQ multiplex PCR, and TCRdb's table has in-frame clones only and misses some. Of a few hundred thousand clones in the sample, about 82% were seen once. The sequenced sample consisted of peripheral blood. All receptors come from a woman older than 75 with acute or convalescent COVID-19.

This clone was recorded only once. The chain joins TRBV7-2 to TRBJ2-3, with 16 bases lining up with TRBD2. CDR3 length: 16 residues. Germline V gives CDR1 SGHTA, CDR2 FQGNSA. V was pared by 6 bases and J by 5 bases, with 5 bases of the junction left unmatched. The CDR3 nucleotides are TGTGCCAGCAGACCAGGGACTAGCGGGGGGGGAGATACGCAGTATTTT. This translates into CASRPGTSGGGDTQYF.

The count of this clone is one. CDR3 residues: CASSYLENTNTEAFF. The CDR3 coding sequence is TGTGCCAGCAGTTACTTGGAGAACACGAACACTGAAGCTTTCTTT. The V call is TRBV6-5, the J call TRBJ1-1; D is undetermined. The CDR3 loop spans 15 amino acids. V lost 1 base and J 1 base, leaving 10 bases between the germline ends. Germline assignment: CDR1 MNHEY and CDR2 SVGAGI.

The chain employs TRBV10-3 and TRBJ2-5; TRBD1 might be the D (5 bases). In germline, CDR1 is ENHRY, CDR2 SYGVKD. The CDR3 loop spans 13 amino acids. Trimming removed 4 bases at V and 2 bases at J, with 8 bases between. The CDR3 bases are TGTGCCATCAGTGTTCGACAGCAAGAGACCCAGTACTTC. This sequence encodes CAISVRQQETQYF.

This clone was picked up one time. The chain links TRBV5-1 to TRBJ2-5; 9 positions match TRBD2. Trimming took 3 bases from V and 0 from J; bases not matched to a gene: 6. CDR1 is SGHRS, CDR2 YFSETQ, per germline. The CDR3 is 16 residues long. The CDR3 coding sequence is TGCGCCAGCAGCTGGCGACTAGCGGAGTACCAAGAGACCCAGTACTTC. This gives the protein CASSWRLAEYQETQYF.

This clone has just a few counts. The J gene is TRBJ2-3, the V gene TRBV10-3, with 7 nucleotides matching TRBD2. Per the germline V gene, CDR1 is ENHRY and CDR2 is SYGVKD. This CDR3 is 16 amino acids long. Trimming removed 6 bases from V and 6 bases from J; junction bases left unmatched: 15. CDR3 sequence (DNA): TGTGCCATCAGGGGCCAACTAGCGCTAAGGGGTGATACGCAGTATTTT. Its translation: CAIRGQLALRGDTQYF.

The chain is built from TRBV27 and TRBJ1-4, with D uncertain. V lost 5 bases to trimming and J lost 0 bases, with 28 bases between them. In germline, CDR1 is MNHEY, CDR2 SMNVEV (reference sequence). CDR3 length: 21 residues. Here the CDR3 DNA reads TGTGCCAGCAGTCCGGGAACATCCCCACTGGCTTCCTATTCAACTAATGAAAAACTGTTTTTT. Its translation is CASSPGTSPLASYSTNEKLFF.

This clone was detected many times. The rearrangement links TRBV5-8 to TRBJ2-3; D is possibly TRBD2 (5 bases). The CDR3 is 14 residues long. V lost 1 base and J 2 bases, leaving 8 bases between the germline ends. Germline-derived CDR1 and CDR2 are SGHTS and YDEGEE. The CDR3 region has the DNA TGTGCCAGCAGCTTGAAGCGGCTCACAGATACGCAGTATTTT. It encodes CASSLKRLTDTQYF.

This clone came up once. The rearrangement links TRBV3-1 (or the pseudogene TRBV3-2) to TRBJ1-4, with no clear D. Trimming took 1 base from V and 4 from J, leaving 10 bases between them. Germline V gene sequence: CDR1 LGHDT, CDR2 YNNKEL (reference sequence). The CDR3 runs to 15 residues. The CDR3 DNA reads TGTGCCAGCAGCCAAGGCCAGGCGCTTAATGAAAAACTGTTTTTT. Residues: CASSQGQALNEKLFF.

The gene calls are TRBV7-2 and TRBJ1-5; tentatively, D is TRBD1 (5 bases). Per the germline V gene, CDR1 is SGHTA and CDR2 is FQGNSA. V was clipped by 4 bases and J by 3 bases, with 7 bases between them. The CDR3 runs to 13 residues. The CDR3 sequence is CASSSGNNQPQHF. DNA of the CDR3: TGTGCCAGCAGCTCAGGGAACAATCAGCCCCAGCATTTT.

The CDR3 bases are TGTGCCAGCTCAGCCTCAGGGGTCGCCAAAAACATTCAGTACTTC. This translates into CASSASGVAKNIQYF. The rearrangement uses TRBV18 and TRBJ2-4, with D tentatively TRBD1 (6 bases). V gave up 5 bases and J gave up 1 base, with 12 bases separating them. Per the germline V gene, CDR1 is KGHSH and CDR2 is LQKENI. The length of the CDR3 is 15 residues.

Comments on this clone: Additional DNA sequences in this sample encode the identical CDR3. The gene calls are TRBV5-4 and TRBJ2-7, with a possible D match to TRBD2 (5 bases). The CDR3 has 13 amino acids. Trimming cost V 8 bases and J 2 bases, with 14 bases left between them. CDR1 and CDR2 from the germline V gene are SGHNT and YYREEE (reference sequence). The CDR3 nucleotides read TGTGCCAGTTCTTTGGCGGGTACCTACGAGCAGTACTTC. This codes for CASSLAGTYEQYF.

This rearrangement joins TRBV25-1 to TRBJ2-1; D not resolved. Trimming removed 3 bases at V and 4 bases at J, with 4 bases between. Germline loops: CDR1 MGHDK, CDR2 SYGVNS. There are 12 residues in the CDR3. CDR3 nucleotide sequence: TGTGCCAGCAGTGACAGTTACAATGAGCAGTTCTTC. This sequence encodes CASSDSYNEQFF.

The chain combines TRBV11-3 with TRBJ2-5, with 12 nucleotides matching TRBD2. J gave up 5 bases and V 5 bases, and 6 bases lay outside the gene matches. Germline assignment: CDR1 SGHNT and CDR2 YENEEA. There are 15 residues in the CDR3. The chain's CDR3 is CASSLRTSGTETQYF. CDR3 nucleotides: TGTGCCAGCAGCCTTAGGACTAGCGGGACTGAGACCCAGTACTTC. Complete variable domain (other parts from reference TRBV11-3 and TRBJ2-5): EAGVVQSPRYKIIEKKQPVAFWCNPISGHNTLYWYLQNLGQGPELLIRYENEEAVDDSQLPKDRFSAERLKGVDSTLKIQPAELGDSAVYLCASSLRTSGTETQYFGPGTRLLVL.

This sequence joins TRBV4-1 and TRBJ2-1; 12 bases map to TRBD2. V lost 3 bases to trimming and J lost 5 bases; unmatched junction nucleotides: 5. The CDR3 sequence is 16 residues long. Germline V gene lookup returns CDR1 MGHRA and CDR2 YSYEKL. The CDR3 region is CASSQMTSGSDNEQFF. CDR3 in DNA: TGCGCCAGCAGCCAGATGACTAGCGGGAGTGACAATGAGCAGTTCTTC.

The chain recombines TRBV18 with TRBJ2-5; the match to TRBD1 covers 8 bases. The CDR3 covers 16 residues. The V and J ends lost 4 bases and 4 bases, in that order; junction bases with no gene match: 11. The germline CDR1 and CDR2 sequences are KGHSH and LQKENI. CDR3 DNA: TGTGCCAGCTCACGATCTACAGGGGGAGCTGGAGAGACCCAGTACTTC. It codes for CASSRSTGGAGETQYF.

V gene TRBV5-1 combines with J gene TRBJ2-7, with unresolved D. The CDR3 sequence is 14 residues long. Trimming pared 0 bases from V and 3 bases from J, leaving 10 bases between. Looked up from germline, CDR1 is SGHRS and CDR2 is YFSETQ. Here the CDR3 DNA reads TGCGCCAGCAGCTTGGAGTCACAGAGCTACGAGCAGTACTTC. Protein product: CASSLESQSYEQYF.